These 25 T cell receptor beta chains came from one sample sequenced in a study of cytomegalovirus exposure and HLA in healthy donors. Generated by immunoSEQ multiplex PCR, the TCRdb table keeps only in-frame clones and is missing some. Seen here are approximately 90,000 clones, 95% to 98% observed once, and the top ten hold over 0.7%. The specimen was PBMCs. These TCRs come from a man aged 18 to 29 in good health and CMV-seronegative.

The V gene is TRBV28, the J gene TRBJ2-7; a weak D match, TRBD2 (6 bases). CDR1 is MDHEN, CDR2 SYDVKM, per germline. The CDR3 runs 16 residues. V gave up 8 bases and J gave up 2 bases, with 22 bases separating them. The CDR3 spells CASPPLPSEKPYEQYF. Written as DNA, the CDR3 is TGTGCCAGCCCGCCCCTCCCTAGCGAGAAACCCTACGAGCAGTACTTC. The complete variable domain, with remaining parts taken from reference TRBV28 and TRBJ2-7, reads DVKVTQSSRYLVKRTGEKVFLECVQDMDHENMFWYRQDPGLGLRLIYFSYDVKMKEKGDIPEGYSVSREKKERFSLILESASTNQTSMYLCASPPLPSEKPYEQYFGPGTRLTVT.

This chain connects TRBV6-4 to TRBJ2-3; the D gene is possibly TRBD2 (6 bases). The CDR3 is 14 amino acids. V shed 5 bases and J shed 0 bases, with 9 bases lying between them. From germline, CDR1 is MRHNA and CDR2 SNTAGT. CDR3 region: CASSPRESTDTQYF. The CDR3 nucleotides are TGTGCCAGCAGTCCCCGGGAGAGCACAGATACGCAGTATTTT.

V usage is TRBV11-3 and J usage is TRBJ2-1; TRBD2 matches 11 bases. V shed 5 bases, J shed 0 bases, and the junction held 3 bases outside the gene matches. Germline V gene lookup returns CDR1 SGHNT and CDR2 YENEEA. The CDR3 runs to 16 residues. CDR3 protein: CASSPGTSGSYNEQFF. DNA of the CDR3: TGTGCCAGCAGCCCGGGGACTAGCGGCTCCTACAATGAGCAGTTCTTC.

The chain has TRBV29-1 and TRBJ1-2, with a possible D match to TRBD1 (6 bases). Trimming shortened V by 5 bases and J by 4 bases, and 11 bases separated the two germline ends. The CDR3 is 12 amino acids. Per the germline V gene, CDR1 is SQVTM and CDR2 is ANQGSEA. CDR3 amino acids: CSVSGTIYGYTF. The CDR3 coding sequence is TGCAGCGTTTCGGGGACAATCTATGGCTACACCTTC. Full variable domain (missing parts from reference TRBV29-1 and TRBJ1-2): SAVISQKPSRDICQRGTSLTIQCQVDSQVTMMFWYRQQPGQSLTLIATANQGSEATYESGFVIDKFPISRPNLTFSTLTVSNMSPEDSSIYLCSVSGTIYGYTFGSGTRLTVV.

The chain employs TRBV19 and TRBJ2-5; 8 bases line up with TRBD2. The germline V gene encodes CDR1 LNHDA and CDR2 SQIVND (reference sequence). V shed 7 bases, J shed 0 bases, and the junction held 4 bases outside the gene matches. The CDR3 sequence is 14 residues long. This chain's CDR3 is CASTTGGHQETQYF. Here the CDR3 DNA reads TGTGCCAGTACGACGGGAGGGCACCAAGAGACCCAGTACTTC.

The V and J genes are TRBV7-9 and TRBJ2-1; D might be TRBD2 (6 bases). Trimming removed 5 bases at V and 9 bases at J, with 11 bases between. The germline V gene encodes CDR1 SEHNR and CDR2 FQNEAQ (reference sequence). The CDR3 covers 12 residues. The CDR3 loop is CASSQTRPEQFF. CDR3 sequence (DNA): TGTGCCAGCAGCCAGACTAGACCTGAGCAGTTCTTC.

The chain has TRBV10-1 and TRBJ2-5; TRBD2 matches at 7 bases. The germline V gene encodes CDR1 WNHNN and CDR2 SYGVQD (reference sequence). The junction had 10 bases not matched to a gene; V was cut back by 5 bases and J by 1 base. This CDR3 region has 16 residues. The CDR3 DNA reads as TGCGCCAGCAGTCCTGGCGGGGGTTGGTCCCAAGAGACCCAGTACTTC. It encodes CASSPGGGWSQETQYF.

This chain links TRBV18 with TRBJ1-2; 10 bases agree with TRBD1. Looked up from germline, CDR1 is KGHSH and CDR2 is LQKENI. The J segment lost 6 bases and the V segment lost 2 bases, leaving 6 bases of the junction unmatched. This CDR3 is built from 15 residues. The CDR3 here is CASSPETGGADGYTF. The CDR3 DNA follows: TGTGCCAGCTCACCAGAGACAGGGGGCGCTGATGGCTACACCTTC.

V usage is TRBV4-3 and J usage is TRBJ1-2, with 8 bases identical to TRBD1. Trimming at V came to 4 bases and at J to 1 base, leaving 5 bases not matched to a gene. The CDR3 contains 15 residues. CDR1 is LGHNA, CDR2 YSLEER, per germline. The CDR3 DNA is TGCGCCAGCAGCCCGGGGGGACAGGTTAACTATGGCTACACCTTC. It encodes CASSPGGQVNYGYTF.

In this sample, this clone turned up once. The CDR3 region has the DNA TGTGCCAGCAGCGTAGAAGGACAGCTGAACACTGAAGCTTTCTTT. Its protein product is CASSVEGQLNTEAFF. The chain uses TRBV9 and TRBJ1-1; D is possibly TRBD1 (6 bases). In germline, CDR1 is SGDLS, CDR2 YYNGEE. This CDR3 contains 15 residues. Trimming cost V 0 bases and J 0 bases, with 9 bases left between them. Complete variable domain (other parts from reference TRBV9 and TRBJ1-1): DSGVTQTPKHLITATGQRVTLRCSPRSGDLSVYWYQQSLDQGLQFLIQYYNGEERAKGNILERFSAQQFPDLHSELNLSSLELGDSALYFCASSVEGQLNTEAFFGQGTRLTVV.

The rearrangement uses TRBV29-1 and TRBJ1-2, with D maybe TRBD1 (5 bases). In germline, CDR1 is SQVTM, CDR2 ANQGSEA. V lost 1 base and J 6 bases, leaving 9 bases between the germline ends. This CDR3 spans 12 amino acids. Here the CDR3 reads CSVEAGGHGYTF. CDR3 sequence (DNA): TGCAGCGTTGAAGCGGGGGGTCATGGCTACACCTTC.

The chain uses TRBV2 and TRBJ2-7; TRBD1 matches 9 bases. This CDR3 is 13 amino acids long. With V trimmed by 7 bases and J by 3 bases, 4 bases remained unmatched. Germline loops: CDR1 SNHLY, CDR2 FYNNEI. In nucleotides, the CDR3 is TGTGCCAGCATTGGACAGGGGTTCTACGAGCAGTACTTC. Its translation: CASIGQGFYEQYF.

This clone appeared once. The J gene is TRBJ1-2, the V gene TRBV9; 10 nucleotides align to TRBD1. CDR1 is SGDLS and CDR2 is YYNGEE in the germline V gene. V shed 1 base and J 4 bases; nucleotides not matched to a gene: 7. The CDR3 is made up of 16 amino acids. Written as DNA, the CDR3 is TGTGCCAGCAGCGTAACGCCCGGGACAGGGGTCTATGGCTACACCTTC. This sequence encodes CASSVTPGTGVYGYTF.

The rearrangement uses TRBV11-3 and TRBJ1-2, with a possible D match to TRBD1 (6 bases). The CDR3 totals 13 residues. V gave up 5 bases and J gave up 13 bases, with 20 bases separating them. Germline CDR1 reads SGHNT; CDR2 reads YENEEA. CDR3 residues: CASSPVGVQGPTF. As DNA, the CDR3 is TGTGCCAGCAGCCCGGTGGGAGTACAGGGTCCCACCTTC.

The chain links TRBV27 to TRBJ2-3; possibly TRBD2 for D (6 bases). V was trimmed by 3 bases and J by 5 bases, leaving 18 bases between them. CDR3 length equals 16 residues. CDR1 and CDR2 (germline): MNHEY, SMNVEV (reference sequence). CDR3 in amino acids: CASSFDSGGRLDTQYF. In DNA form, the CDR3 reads TGTGCCAGCAGTTTCGATAGTGGAGGGAGGTTAGATACGCAGTATTTT.

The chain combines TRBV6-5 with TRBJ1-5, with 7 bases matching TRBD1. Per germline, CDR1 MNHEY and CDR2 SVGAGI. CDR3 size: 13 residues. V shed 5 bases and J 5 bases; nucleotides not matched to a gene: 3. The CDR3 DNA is TGTGCCAGCAGTCGCACAGGGGATCAGCCCCAGCATTTT. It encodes CASSRTGDQPQHF.

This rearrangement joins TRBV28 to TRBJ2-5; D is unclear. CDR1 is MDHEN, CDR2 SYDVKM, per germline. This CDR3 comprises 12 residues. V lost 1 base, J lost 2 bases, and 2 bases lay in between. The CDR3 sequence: CASSLLQETQYF. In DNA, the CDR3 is TGTGCCAGCAGTTTATTACAAGAGACCCAGTACTTC.

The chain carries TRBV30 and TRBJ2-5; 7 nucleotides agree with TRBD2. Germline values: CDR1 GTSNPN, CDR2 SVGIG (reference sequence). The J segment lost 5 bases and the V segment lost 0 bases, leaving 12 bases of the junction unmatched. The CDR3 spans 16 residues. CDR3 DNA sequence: TGTGCCTGGAGTGTTGTGGCTAGCGGCAGAGGCGAGACCCAGTACTTC. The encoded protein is CAWSVVASGRGETQYF.

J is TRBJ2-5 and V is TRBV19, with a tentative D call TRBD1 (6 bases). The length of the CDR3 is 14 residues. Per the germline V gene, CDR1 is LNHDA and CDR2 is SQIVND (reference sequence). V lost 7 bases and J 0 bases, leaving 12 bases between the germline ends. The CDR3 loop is CASTPGENQETQYF. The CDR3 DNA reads TGTGCCAGTACTCCAGGGGAGAACCAAGAGACCCAGTACTTC.

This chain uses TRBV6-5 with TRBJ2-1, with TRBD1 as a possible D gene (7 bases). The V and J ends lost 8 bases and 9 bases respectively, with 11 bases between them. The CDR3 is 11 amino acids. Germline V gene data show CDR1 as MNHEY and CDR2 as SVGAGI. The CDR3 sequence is CASGQGGEQFF. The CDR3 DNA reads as TGTGCCAGCGGTCAGGGGGGTGAGCAGTTCTTC.

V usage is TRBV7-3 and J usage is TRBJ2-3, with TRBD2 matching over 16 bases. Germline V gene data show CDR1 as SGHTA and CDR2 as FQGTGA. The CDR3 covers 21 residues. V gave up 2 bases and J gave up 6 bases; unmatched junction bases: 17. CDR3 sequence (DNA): TGTGCCAGCAGCTTATGGGGGGCGAAGGGGACTAGCGGGAGGGCCGCTGATACGCAGTATTTT. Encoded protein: CASSLWGAKGTSGRAADTQYF.

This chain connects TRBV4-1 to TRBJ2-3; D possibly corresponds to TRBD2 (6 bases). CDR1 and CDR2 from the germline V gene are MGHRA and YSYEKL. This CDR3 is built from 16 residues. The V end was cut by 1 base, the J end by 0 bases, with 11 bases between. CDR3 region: CASSQGPGTSTDTQYF. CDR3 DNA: TGCGCCAGCAGCCAAGGGCCCGGGACTAGCACAGATACGCAGTATTTT.

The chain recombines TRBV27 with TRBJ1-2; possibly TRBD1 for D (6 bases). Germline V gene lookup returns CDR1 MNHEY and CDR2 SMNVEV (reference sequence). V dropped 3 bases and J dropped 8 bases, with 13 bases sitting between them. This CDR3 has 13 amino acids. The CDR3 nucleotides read TGTGCCAGCAGTTTGCCGGACAGAAGCGGCTACACCTTC. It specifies CASSLPDRSGYTF.

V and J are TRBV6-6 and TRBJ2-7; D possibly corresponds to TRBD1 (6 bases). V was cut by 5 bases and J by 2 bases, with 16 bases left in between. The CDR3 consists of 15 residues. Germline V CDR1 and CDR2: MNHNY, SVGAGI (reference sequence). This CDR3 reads CASSNTGPAAYEQYV. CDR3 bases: TGTGCCAGCAGTAACACAGGGCCGGCCGCCTACGAGCAGTACGTC.

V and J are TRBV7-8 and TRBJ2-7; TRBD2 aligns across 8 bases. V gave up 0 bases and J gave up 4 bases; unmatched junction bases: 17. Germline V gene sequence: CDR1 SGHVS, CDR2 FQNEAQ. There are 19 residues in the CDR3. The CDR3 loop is CASSLARGSGDPFVYEQYF. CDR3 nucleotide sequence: TGTGCCAGCAGCTTAGCGCGGGGTAGCGGGGACCCCTTCGTTTACGAGCAGTACTTC.